This T cell receptor beta chain was found in a study of blood T cell repertoires in COVID-19. Study summary: COVID-19 samples from acute and convalescent phases originated in the United States, Italy and Spain.

Recruitment covered about two dozen US areas and drew participants whose ages spanned roughly 18 to 100 years. Participant-given clinical history determined each cohort assignment. Under the authors' procedure: The authors estimated nucleated cell counts from reference gene primer amplification. The data were produced by immunoSEQ multiplex PCR, yet TCRdb's version contains in-frame clones alone and is incomplete. Clone size and V and J calls were adopted from that table, with D and trimming inferred from the DNA. In the table there are 150,000 to 200,000 clones, approximately 88% of which are singletons. CDR1 is MDHEN, CDR2 SYDVKM, per germline. The junction had 9 bases not matched to a gene; V was cut back by 7 bases and J by 8 bases. The CDR3 is made up of 13 amino acids.

The chain has TRBV28 and TRBJ1-2, with 8 bases aligning to TRBD1. The sequence derives from a woman aged 18-30 years who had recovered from COVID-19. The sample consisted of PBMCs or T cells enriched from blood (not recorded which). DNA of the CDR3: TGTGCCAGCATCCGCAGGGGGCATCGCGGCTACACCTTC. Translating gives CASIRRGHRGYTF.